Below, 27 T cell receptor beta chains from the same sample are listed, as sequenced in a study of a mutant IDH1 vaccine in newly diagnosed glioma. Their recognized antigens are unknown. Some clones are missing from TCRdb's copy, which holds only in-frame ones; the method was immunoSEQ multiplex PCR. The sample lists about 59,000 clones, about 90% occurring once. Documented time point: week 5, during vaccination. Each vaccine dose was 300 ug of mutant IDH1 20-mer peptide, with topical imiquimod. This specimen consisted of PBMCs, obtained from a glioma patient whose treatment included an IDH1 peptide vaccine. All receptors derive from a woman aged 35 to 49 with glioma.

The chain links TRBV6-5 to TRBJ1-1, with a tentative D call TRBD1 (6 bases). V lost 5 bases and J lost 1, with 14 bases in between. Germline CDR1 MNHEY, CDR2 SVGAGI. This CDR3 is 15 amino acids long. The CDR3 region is CASSVDRGQNTEAFF. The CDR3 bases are TGTGCCAGCAGTGTGGACAGAGGGCAGAACACTGAAGCTTTCTTT.

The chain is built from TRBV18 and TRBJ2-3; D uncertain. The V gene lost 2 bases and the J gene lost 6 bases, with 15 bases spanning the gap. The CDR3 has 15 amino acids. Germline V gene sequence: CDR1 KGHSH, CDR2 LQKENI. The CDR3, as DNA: TGTGCCAGCTCACCAAATTTGGCTGGCCCCGATACGCAGTATTTT. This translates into CASSPNLAGPDTQYF. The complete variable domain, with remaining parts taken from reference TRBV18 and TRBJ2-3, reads NAGVMQNPRHLVRRRGQEARLRCSPMKGHSHVYWYRQLPEEGLKFMVYLQKENIIDESGMPKERFSAEFPKEGPSILRIQQVVRGDSAAYFCASSPNLAGPDTQYFGPGTRLTVL.

For the CDR3, the DNA is TGTGCCAGCAGCCAAGAAGGGGGGGAGACCCAGTACTTC. As protein: CASSQEGGETQYF. The rearrangement joins TRBV4-2 to TRBJ2-5, with D tentatively TRBD1 or TRBD2 (6 bases each). This CDR3 contains 13 residues. Trimming left V 0 bases short and J 5 bases short, with 7 bases between. Germline lookup yields CDR1 LGHNA and CDR2 YNFKEQ.

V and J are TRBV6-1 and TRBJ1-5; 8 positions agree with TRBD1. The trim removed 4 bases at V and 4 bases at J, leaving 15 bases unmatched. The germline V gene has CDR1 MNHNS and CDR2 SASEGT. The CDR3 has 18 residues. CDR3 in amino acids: CASSAKPSDRVRNQPQHF. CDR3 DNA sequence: TGTGCCAGCAGTGCAAAGCCGTCGGACAGGGTGAGGAATCAGCCCCAGCATTTT.

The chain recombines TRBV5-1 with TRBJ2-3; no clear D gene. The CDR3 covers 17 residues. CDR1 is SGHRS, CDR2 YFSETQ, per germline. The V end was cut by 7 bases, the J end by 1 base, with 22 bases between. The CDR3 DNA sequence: TGCGCCAGCCGCCTCCTAGGTTTTGGGCCGGGCACAGATACGCAGTATTTT. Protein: CASRLLGFGPGTDTQYF.

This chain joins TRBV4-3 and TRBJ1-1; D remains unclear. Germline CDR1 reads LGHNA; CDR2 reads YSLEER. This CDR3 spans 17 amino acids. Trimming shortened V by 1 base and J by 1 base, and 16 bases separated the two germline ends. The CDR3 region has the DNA TGCGCCAGCAGCCAAGGGCTCGGTAACCCTCAGAACACTGAAGCTTTCTTT. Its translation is CASSQGLGNPQNTEAFF.

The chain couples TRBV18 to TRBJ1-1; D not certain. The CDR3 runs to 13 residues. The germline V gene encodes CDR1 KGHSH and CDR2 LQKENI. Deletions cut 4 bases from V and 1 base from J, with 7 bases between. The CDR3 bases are TGTGCCAGCTCACTCGGACGGAACACTGAAGCTTTCTTT. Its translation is CASSLGRNTEAFF.

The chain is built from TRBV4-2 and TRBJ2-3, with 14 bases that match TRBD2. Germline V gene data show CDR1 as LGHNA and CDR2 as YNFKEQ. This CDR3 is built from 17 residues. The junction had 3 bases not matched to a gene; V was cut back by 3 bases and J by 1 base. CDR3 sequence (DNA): TGTGCCAGCAGCCAGTTGGGACTAGCGGGGGGCACAGATACGCAGTATTTT. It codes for CASSQLGLAGGTDTQYF.

CDR3 in amino acids: CASSRFTSGSVTDTQYF. The DNA for the CDR3 is TGCGCCAGCAGCCGGTTTACTAGCGGGAGTGTGACAGATACGCAGTATTTT. The chain employs TRBV5-1 and TRBJ2-3, with TRBD2 matching 11 bases. Trimming at V came to 4 bases and at J to 3 bases, leaving 10 bases not matched to a gene. The CDR3 has 17 amino acids. Germline CDR1 SGHRS, CDR2 YFSETQ.

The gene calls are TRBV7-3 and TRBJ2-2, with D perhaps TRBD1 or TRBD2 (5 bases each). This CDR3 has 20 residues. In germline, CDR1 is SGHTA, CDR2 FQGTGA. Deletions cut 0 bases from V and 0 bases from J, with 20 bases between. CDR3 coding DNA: TGTGCCAGCAGCTTAACCCCCCCCAGACAGAGCGGTCCGAACACCGGGGAGCTGTTTTTT. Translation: CASSLTPPRQSGPNTGELFF.

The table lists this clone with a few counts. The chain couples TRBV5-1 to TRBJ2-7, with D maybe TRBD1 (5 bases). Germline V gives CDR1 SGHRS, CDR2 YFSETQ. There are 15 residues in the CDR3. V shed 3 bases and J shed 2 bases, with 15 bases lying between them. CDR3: CASSSQSAGTYEQYF. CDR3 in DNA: TGCGCCAGCAGCTCCCAATCTGCAGGGACCTACGAGCAGTACTTC.

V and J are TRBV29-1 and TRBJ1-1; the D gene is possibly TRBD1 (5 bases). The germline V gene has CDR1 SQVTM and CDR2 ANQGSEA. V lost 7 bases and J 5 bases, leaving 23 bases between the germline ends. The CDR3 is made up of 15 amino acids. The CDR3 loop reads CSAPRDSGKGTEAFF. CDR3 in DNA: TGCAGCGCCCCAAGGGACTCGGGAAAGGGGACTGAAGCTTTCTTT.

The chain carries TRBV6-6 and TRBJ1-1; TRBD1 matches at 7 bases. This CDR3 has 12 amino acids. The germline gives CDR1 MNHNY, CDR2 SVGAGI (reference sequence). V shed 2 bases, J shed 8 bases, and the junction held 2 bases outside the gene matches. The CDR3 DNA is TGTGCCAGCAGTTACCAACAGGGGGAAGCTTTCTTT. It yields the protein CASSYQQGEAFF.

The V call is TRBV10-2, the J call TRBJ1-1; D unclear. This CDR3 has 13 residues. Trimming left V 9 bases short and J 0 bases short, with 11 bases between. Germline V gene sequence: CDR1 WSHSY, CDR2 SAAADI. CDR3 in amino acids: CASTDFMNTEAFF. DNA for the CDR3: TGCGCCAGTACGGACTTTATGAACACTGAAGCTTTCTTT.

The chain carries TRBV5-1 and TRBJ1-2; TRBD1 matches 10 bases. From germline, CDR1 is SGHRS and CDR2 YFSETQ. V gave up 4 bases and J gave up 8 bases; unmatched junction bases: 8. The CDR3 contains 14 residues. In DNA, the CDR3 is TGCGCCAGCAGCAACCGGGACAGGGGAACGGGCTACACCTTC. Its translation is CASSNRDRGTGYTF.

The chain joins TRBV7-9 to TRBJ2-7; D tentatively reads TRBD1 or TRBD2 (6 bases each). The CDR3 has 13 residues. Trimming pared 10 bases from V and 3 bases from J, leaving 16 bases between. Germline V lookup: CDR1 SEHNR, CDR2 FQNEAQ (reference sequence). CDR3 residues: CAISGDKHYEQYF. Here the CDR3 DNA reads TGTGCCATCTCGGGGGACAAGCACTACGAGCAGTACTTC.

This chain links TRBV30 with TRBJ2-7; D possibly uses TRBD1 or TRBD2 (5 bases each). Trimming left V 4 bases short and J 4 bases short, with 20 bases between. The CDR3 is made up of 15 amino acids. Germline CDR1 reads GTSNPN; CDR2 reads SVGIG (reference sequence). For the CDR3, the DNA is TGTGCCTGGACTCGGGACGGGATCCCCTCTTACGAGCAGTACTTC. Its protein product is CAWTRDGIPSYEQYF. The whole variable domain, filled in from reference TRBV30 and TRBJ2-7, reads SQTIHQWPATLVQPVGSPLSLECTVEGTSNPNLYWYRQAAGRGLQLLFYSVGIGQISSEVPQNLSASRPQDRQFILSSKKLLLSDSGFYLCAWTRDGIPSYEQYFGPGTRLTVT.

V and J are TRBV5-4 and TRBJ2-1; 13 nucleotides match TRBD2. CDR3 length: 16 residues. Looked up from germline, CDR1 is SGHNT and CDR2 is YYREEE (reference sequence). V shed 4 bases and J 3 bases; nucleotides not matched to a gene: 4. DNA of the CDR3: TGTGCCAGCAGCCGACTAGCGGGGGGATACTACAATGAGCAGTTCTTC. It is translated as CASSRLAGGYYNEQFF.

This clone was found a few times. The CDR3 loop reads CASSRGQGYEQYF. The CDR3 region has the DNA TGTGCCAGCTCACGTGGACAGGGCTACGAGCAGTACTTC. The chain links TRBV18 to TRBJ2-7; 8 bases are shared with TRBD1. The CDR3 has 13 residues. Germline CDR1 and CDR2: KGHSH and LQKENI. Unmatched junction bases numbered 2, after V lost 4 bases and J lost 3 bases. Supplemented by reference TRBV18 and TRBJ2-7, the full variable domain reads NAGVMQNPRHLVRRRGQEARLRCSPMKGHSHVYWYRQLPEEGLKFMVYLQKENIIDESGMPKERFSAEFPKEGPSILRIQQVVRGDSAAYFCASSRGQGYEQYFGPGTRLTVT.

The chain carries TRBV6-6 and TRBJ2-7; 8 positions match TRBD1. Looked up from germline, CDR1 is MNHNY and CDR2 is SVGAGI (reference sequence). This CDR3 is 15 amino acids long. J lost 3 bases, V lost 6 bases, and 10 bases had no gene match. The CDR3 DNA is TGTGCCAGCAGGGATGGACAGGGAAGTGGCTACGAGCAGTACTTC. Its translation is CASRDGQGSGYEQYF.

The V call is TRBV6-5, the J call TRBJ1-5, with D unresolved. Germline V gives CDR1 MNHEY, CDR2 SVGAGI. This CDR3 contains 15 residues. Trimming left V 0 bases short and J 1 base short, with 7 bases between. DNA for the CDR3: TGTGCCAGCAGTTACTCCTGGTCGAGCAATCAGCCCCAGCATTTT. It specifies CASSYSWSSNQPQHF.

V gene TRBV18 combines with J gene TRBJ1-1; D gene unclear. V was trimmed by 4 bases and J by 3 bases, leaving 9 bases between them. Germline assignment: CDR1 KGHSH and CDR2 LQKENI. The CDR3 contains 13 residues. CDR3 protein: CASSLWQDTEAFF. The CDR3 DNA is TGTGCCAGCTCACTATGGCAGGACACTGAAGCTTTCTTT.

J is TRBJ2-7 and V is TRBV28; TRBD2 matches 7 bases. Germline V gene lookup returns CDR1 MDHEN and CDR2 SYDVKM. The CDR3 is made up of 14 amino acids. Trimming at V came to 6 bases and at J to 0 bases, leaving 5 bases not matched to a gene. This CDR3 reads CASRGGGPSYEQYF. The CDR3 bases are TGTGCCAGCAGGGGCGGGGGTCCCTCCTACGAGCAGTACTTC.

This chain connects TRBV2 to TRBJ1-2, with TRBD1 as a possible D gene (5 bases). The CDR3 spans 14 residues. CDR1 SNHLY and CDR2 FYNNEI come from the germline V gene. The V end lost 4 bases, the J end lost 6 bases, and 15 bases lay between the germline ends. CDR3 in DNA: TGTGCCAGCAGTGGGGAACGGACACTAAATGGCTACACCTTC. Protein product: CASSGERTLNGYTF.

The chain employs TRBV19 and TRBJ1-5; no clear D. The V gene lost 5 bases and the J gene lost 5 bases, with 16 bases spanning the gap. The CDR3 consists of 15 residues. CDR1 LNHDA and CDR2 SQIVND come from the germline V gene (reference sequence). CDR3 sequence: CASSHPTETHQPQHF. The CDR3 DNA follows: TGTGCCAGTAGTCACCCAACCGAAACCCATCAGCCCCAGCATTTT. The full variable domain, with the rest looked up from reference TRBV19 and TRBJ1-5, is DGGITQSPKYLFRKEGQNVTLSCEQNLNHDAMYWYRQDPGQGLRLIYYSQIVNDFQKGDIAEGYSVSREKKESFPLTVTSAQKNPTAFYLCASSHPTETHQPQHFGDGTRLSIL.

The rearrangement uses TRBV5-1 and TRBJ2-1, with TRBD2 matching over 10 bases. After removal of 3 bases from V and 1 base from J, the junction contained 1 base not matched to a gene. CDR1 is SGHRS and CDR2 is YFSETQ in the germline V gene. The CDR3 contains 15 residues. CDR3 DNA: TGCGCCAGCAGCTCTAGCGGGGGATCCTACAATGAGCAGTTCTTC. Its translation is CASSSSGGSYNEQFF.

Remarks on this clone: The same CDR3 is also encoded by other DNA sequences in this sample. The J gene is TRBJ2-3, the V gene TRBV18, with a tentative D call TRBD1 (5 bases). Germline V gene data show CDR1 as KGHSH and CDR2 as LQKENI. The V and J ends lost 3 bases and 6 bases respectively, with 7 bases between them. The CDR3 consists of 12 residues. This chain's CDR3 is CASSPKGDTQYF. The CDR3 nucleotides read TGTGCCAGCTCACCGAAGGGGGATACGCAGTATTTT.